This T cell receptor beta chain was identified in a study of blood T cell repertoires in COVID-19. Clones were read by immunoSEQ multiplex PCR, and TCRdb kept only the in-frame ones, dropping some. The table has tens of thousands of clones, roughly 90% seen once. Only one count was recorded for this clone. The sample was peripheral blood. This TCR derives from a man aged 45-65 years with COVID-19, enrolled during active disease.

CDR3 DNA sequence: TGTGCCAGCAGCTTAGCTCTTAGACGGAGCTCTGGAAACACCATATATTTT. As protein: CASSLALRRSSGNTIYF. The V gene is TRBV7-8, the J gene TRBJ1-3; no definite D call. V lost 0 bases and J lost 0, with 12 bases in between. The CDR3 is 17 residues long. Germline lookup yields CDR1 SGHVS and CDR2 FQNEAQ.